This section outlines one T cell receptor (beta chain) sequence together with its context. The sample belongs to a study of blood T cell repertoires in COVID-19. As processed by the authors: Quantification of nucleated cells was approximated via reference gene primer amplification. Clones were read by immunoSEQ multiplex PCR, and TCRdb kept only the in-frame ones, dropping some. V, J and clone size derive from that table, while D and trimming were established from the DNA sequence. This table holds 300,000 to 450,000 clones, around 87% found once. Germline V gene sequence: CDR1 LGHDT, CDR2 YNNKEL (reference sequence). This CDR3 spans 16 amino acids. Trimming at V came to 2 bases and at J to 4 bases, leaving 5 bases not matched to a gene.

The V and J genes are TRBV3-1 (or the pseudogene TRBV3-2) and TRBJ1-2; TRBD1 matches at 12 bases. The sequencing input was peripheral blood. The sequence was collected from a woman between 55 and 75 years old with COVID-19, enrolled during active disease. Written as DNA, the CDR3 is TGTGCCAGCAGCCAAACAGGGACAGGGGGCGTCTATGGCTACACCTTC. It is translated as CASSQTGTGGVYGYTF.